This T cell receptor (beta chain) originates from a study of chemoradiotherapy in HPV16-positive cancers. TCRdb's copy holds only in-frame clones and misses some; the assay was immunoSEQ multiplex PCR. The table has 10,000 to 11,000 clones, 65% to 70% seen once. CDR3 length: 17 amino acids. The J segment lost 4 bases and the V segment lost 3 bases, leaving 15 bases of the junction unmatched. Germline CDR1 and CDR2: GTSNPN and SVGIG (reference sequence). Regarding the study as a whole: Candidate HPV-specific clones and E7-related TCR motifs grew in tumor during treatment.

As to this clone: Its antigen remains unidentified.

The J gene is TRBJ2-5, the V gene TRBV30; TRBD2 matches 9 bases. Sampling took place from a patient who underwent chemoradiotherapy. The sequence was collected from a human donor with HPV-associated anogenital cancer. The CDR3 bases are TGTGCCTGGAGGATCCCTTGGACTAGCGTACGGGGAGAGACCCAGTACTTC. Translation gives CAWRIPWTSVRGETQYF.